The sequence of this T cell receptor (beta chain) was determined in a study of blood T cell repertoires in COVID-19. Study-wide background: Samples representing acute and convalescent COVID-19 were sourced from the United States, Italy and Spain. In each case, the material was cDNA or gDNA derived from T cells, B-cell-depleted T cells, or PBMCs.

In the authors' workflow: Reference gene primer amplification in the assay estimated nucleated cell counts. The assay was immunoSEQ multiplex PCR, and TCRdb's table has in-frame clones only and misses some. That table gives V, J and clone size, and the DNA gave D and trimming. The table lists 150,000 or so clones, approximately 87% of them singletons, with about 9.4% in the top ten. V shed 3 bases and J 9 bases; nucleotides not matched to a gene: 17. This CDR3 region has 17 residues. The germline CDR1 and CDR2 sequences are LGHDT and YNNKEL (reference sequence). Followed longitudinally, the Seattle patients had been enrolled during active infection.

This clonotype originated in an older woman with COVID-19, enrolled during active disease. This chain uses TRBV3-1 (or the pseudogene TRBV3-2) with TRBJ2-5, with TRBD2 identical over 9 bases. The sample taken for sequencing was peripheral blood. Written as DNA, the CDR3 is TGTGCCAGCAGCCATTGCCCTATAGCGGGGGCCTGTGCGGCCCAGTACTTC. Its translation: CASSHCPIAGACAAQYF.